These 2 T cell receptor beta chains share one sample of origin, sequenced in a study of memory CD4+ T cells and cytomegalovirus serostatus. The sort gate was single viable CD3+CD4+CD8-CD45RO+ cells for memory CD4+ T cells. Profiled with immunoSEQ multiplex PCR; TCRdb holds only in-frame clones, not every one. Among about 52,000 clones listed, over 60% were seen once. The sample taken for sequencing was memory CD4+ T cells from blood. The origin of the receptors is an adult in good health and CMV-seropositive.

Of note for this clone: At one end the junction does not follow the germline gene, possibly because of a read error. The gene calls are TRBV6-1 and TRBJ1-3, with a tentative D call TRBD1 (5 bases). The CDR3 totals 15 residues. CDR1 is MNHNS and CDR2 is SASEGT in the germline V gene. In DNA, the CDR3 is TGTGCCAGCAGCGAAGGAGCAGGGACTAGAAACACCATATATTTT. This codes for CASSEGAGTRNTIYF.

Regarding this clone: This sample also contains other DNA sequences that code for the same CDR3. The J gene is TRBJ2-5, the V gene TRBV30; the D is unclear. The V gene lost 2 bases and the J gene lost 1 base, with 8 bases spanning the gap. The germline CDR1 and CDR2 sequences are GTSNPN and SVGIG (reference sequence). The length of the CDR3 is 13 residues. CDR3 sequence: CAWSLGGQETQYF. The DNA for the CDR3 is TGTGCCTGGAGTCTGGGTGGCCAAGAGACCCAGTACTTC.